This T cell receptor beta chain is from a study of cytomegalovirus exposure and HLA in healthy donors. Germline V CDR1 and CDR2: SQVTM, ANQGSEA. This CDR3 is built from 15 residues. V was cut by 4 bases and J by 4 bases, with 17 bases left in between. Both 60 Vbeta primers and 13 Jbeta primers went into the PCR. Profiling relied on immunoSEQ multiplex PCR, and the TCRdb table lists in-frame clones only, not all of them. The data show about 170,000 clones, approximately 67% seen once. Healthy bone marrow donors made up the donor group. The table lists this clone with a count of one. This clonotype was obtained from a man aged 35 to 55 in good health and CMV-seronegative. The material sequenced was PBMCs. This chain joins TRBV29-1 and TRBJ2-1; maybe TRBD1 (5 bases). The chain's CDR3 is CSVVYSITGYNEQFF. CDR3 DNA sequence: TGCAGCGTTGTGTACTCGATTACAGGTTACAATGAGCAGTTCTTC.